This TCR beta chain comes out of a study of vaccination effects on CD4 cells after COVID-19. Study information: Researchers drew samples from three convalescent patients early and late after vaccination.

General study points: After vaccination, spike-reactive clones in convalescents were mostly new vaccine-induced clones.

The J segment lost 5 bases and the V segment lost 4 bases, leaving 9 bases of the junction unmatched. CDR1 is SGHTA and CDR2 is FQGNSA in the germline V gene. The CDR3 covers 17 residues. TCRdb's copy holds only in-frame clones and misses some; the assay was immunoSEQ multiplex PCR. Of about 15,000 clones in the sample, 76% were seen once. Antigen-specific CD4+ T cells were expanded with viral peptide pools in the ViraFEST assay before sequencing. Once cultured for under 11 days, the cells underwent separation to obtain CD4+ T cells. A PCR test confirmed that the person had SARS-CoV-2 infection between March and December 2020. Two doses of either BNT162b2 or mRNA-1273 were given to each participant. After around 2 million PBMC were placed in each well, they were cultured with approximately 10 IU/ml IL-2 and approximately 9.7 ug/ml peptides. Cells had half their medium changed to IL-2 medium on days 3 and 7.

With respect to this clone: The antigen remains undetermined.

Material: CD4+ T cells from PBMCs cultured with SARS-CoV-2 spike peptides, obtained after COVID-19 vaccination. The receptor was isolated from a human donor who had a prior SARS-CoV-2 infection. The gene calls are TRBV7-2 and TRBJ2-2; TRBD1 matches at 11 bases. The CDR3 spells CASSSSTGQGETGELFF. CDR3 in DNA: TGTGCCAGCAGCTCGTCCACGGGACAGGGGGAAACCGGGGAGCTGTTTTTT. Complete variable domain (other parts from reference TRBV7-2 and TRBJ2-2): GAGVSQSPSNKVTEKGKDVELRCDPISGHTALYWYRQSLGQGLEFLIYFQGNSAPDKSGLPSDRFSAERTGGSVSTLTIQRTQQEDSAVYLCASSSSTGQGETGELFFGEGSRLTVL.